This TCR beta chain was sequenced in a study of graft-versus-host responses after intestinal transplantation. Germline CDR1 reads SGHDT; CDR2 reads YYEEEE. Trimming stripped 2 bases from V and 0 bases from J, with 5 bases between. This CDR3 is 14 amino acids long. Profiling relied on immunoSEQ multiplex PCR, and the TCRdb table lists in-frame clones only, not all of them. The sample has 98,000 or so clones; 86% are singletons. J is TRBJ2-2 and V is TRBV5-6; D perhaps matches TRBD2 (5 bases). The TCR originated in a human patient who received an intestinal transplant, so some T cells may come from the graft donor. Sequenced material: PBMCs, taken 255 days after intestinal transplant. This CDR3 is CASSLAANTGELFF. DNA of the CDR3: TGTGCCAGCAGCTTAGCGGCGAACACCGGGGAGCTGTTTTTT.